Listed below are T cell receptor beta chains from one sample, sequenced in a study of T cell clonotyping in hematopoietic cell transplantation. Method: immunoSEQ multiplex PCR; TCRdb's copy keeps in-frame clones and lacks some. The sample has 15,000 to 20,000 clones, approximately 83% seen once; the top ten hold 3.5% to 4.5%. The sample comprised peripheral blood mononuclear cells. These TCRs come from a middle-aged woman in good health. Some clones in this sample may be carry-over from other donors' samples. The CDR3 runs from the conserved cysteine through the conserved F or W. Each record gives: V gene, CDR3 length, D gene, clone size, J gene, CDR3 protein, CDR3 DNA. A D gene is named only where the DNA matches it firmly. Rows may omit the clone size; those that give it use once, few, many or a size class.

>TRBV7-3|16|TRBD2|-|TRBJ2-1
CASSLTLAGGPREQFF
TGTGCCAGCAGCTTAACCTTAGCGGGGGGGCCGCGGGAGCAGTTCTTC
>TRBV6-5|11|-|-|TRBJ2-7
CASSSLYEQYF
TGTGCCAGCAGTTCTCTGTACGAGCAGTACTTC
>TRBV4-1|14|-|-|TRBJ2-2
CASSHLVGSGELFF
TGCGCCAGCAGCCACCTCGTAGGGTCCGGGGAGCTGTTTTTT
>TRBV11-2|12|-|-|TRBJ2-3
CASSLARDTQYF
TGTGCCAGCAGCTTAGCCAGGGATACGCAGTATTTT
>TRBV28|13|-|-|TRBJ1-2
CASSLWRGVGYTF
TGTGCCAGCAGTTTATGGAGGGGGGTTGGCTACACCTTC
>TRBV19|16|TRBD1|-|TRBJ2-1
CASTINRDRGHNEQFF
TGTGCCAGTACGATCAACCGGGACAGGGGCCACAATGAGCAGTTCTTC
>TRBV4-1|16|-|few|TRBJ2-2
CASRLSPGASTGELFF
TGCGCCAGCAGGCTCAGCCCGGGGGCCAGCACCGGGGAGCTGTTTTTT
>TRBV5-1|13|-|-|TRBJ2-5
CASGGVVRETQYF
TGCGCCAGCGGAGGTGTGGTCAGGGAGACCCAGTACTTC
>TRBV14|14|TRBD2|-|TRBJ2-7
CASSPGLAGYEQYF
TGTGCCAGCAGCCCCGGACTAGCGGGGTACGAGCAGTACTTC
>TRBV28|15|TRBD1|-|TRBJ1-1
CASRIPGQGNTEAFF
TGTGCCAGCAGAATTCCGGGACAGGGAAACACTGAAGCTTTCTTT
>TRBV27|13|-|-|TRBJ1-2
CASSSGSYYGYTF
TGTGCCAGCAGCTCGGGGTCGTACTATGGCTACACCTTC
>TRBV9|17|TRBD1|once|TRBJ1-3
CASSPRDRSFSGNTIYF
TGTGCCAGCAGCCCCCGGGACAGGTCTTTCTCTGGAAACACCATATATTTT
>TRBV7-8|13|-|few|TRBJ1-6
CASSYGVGSPLHF
TGTGCCAGCAGCTATGGTGTCGGTTCACCCCTCCACTTT
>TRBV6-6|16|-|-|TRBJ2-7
CASSYSRFGGTGEQYF
TGTGCCAGCAGTTACTCGAGATTTGGGGGAACTGGCGAGCAGTACTTC
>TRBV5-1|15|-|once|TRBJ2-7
CASSLGRAVEHEQYF
TGCGCCAGCAGCTTGGGAAGAGCCGTGGAGCACGAGCAGTACTTC
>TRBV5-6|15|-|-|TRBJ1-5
CASSFRGVGNQPQHF
TGTGCCAGCAGCTTCCGGGGCGTAGGCAATCAGCCCCAGCATTTT
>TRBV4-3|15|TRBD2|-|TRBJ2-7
CASSQTVGGAYEQYF
TGCGCCAGCAGCCAAACGGTGGGGGGGGCCTACGAGCAGTACTTC
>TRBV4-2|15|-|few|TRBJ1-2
CASSQESRVSYGYTF
TGTGCCAGCAGCCAAGAATCCAGGGTCAGCTATGGCTACACCTTC
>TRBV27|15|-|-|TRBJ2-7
CASSFSVGGALEQYF
TGTGCCAGCAGTTTTTCGGTTGGCGGAGCCCTCGAGCAGTACTTC
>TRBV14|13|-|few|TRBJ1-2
CASSQALDYGYTF
TGTGCCAGCAGCCAAGCGCTGGACTATGGCTACACCTTC
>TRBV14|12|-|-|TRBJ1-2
CASSQGGMSYTF
TGTGCCAGCAGCCAAGGGGGAATGAGCTACACCTTC
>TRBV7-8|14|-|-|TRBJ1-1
CASSLARENTEAFF
TGTGCCAGCAGCTTAGCCAGGGAGAACACTGAAGCTTTCTTT
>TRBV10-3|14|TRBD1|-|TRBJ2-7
CAISQTGGLYEQYF
TGTGCCATCAGCCAGACAGGGGGACTCTACGAGCAGTACTTC
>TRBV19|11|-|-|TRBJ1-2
CASSGGHGYTF
TGTGCCAGTAGTGGAGGTCATGGCTACACCTTC
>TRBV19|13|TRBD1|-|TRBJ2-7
CASSTQGPYEQYF
TGTGCCAGTAGTACACAGGGGCCTTACGAGCAGTACTTC